This entry describes one T cell receptor (beta chain). This specimen belongs to a study of T cell changes during pregnancy in multiple sclerosis. Germline CDR1 reads MDHEN; CDR2 reads SYDVKM. Unmatched junction bases numbered 8, after V lost 11 bases and J lost 5 bases. The CDR3 is 12 amino acids. Data came from immunoSEQ multiplex PCR; TCRdb stores just in-frame clones and leaves some out. The sample has 61,000 or so clones; roughly 95% are singletons. The sequence came from a female donor with multiple sclerosis, enrolled in a pregnancy study. The sample was CD4+ T cells from peripheral blood mononuclear cells, taken before pregnancy. This chain links TRBV28 with TRBJ1-2; TRBD1 agrees at 7 bases. CDR3 in DNA: TGTGCCTTACTGACAGGGCAGTATGGCTACACCTTC. Its translation: CALLTGQYGYTF.